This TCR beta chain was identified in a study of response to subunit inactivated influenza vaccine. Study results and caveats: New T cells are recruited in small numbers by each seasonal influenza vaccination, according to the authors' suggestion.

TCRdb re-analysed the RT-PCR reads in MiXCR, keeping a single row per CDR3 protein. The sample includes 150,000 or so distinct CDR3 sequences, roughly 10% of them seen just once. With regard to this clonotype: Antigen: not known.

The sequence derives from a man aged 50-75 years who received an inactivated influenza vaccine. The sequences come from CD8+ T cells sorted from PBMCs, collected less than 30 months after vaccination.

CDR3: CASSLGTAGRGELFF. In DNA, the CDR3 is TGCGCCAGCAGCCTGGGGACAGCAGGAAGGGGGGAGCTGTTTTTT. This chain connects TRBV4-1 to TRBJ2-2; 7 nucleotides align to TRBD1. The CDR3 loop spans 15 amino acids. In germline, CDR1 is MGHRA, CDR2 YSYEKL. With 4 bases clipped from V and 8 bases from J, the junction kept 10 bases outside the gene matches.